These 25 T cell receptor beta chains came from one sample sequenced in a study of shared clonotypes between healthy human individuals (dated by TCRdb to about 2020). Library construction relied on the immunoSEQ multiplex PCR assay. Sourced from immuneACCESS, this table was stored by TCRdb with only in-frame sequences that have V and J called. A share of the clones is absent; for the studies checked, an unresolved V gene accounts for under half, and the remainder has no known explanation. The sample yields roughly 330,000 clones; around two thirds were counted once. Over 9% of the sample lies in the top ten. Material: memory CD4+ T cells sorted from blood. The cell subset or site label here, explained by the study, means: CD45RA-negative fraction. The source of these receptors is a young man in good health.

J is TRBJ1-4 and V is TRBV5-1; 9 bases agree with TRBD1. From germline, CDR1 is SGHRS and CDR2 YFSETQ. J was trimmed by 8 bases and V by 4 bases; bases with no gene match: 6. The CDR3 has 14 amino acids. The CDR3 region is CASSPRTGDEKLFF. The CDR3 DNA is TGCGCCAGCAGCCCTAGGACAGGGGACGAAAAACTGTTTTTT.

The V gene is TRBV6-5, the J gene TRBJ1-5, with a possible D match to TRBD1 (5 bases). The germline gives CDR1 MNHEY, CDR2 SVGAGI. V was cut by 8 bases and J by 4 bases, with 12 bases left in between. The CDR3 sequence is 13 residues long. CDR3 region: CASEVTVNQPQHF. The CDR3 coding sequence is TGTGCCAGCGAAGTGACAGTTAATCAGCCCCAGCATTTT.

This clone was detected ten times or more. V gene TRBV5-5 combines with J gene TRBJ2-3; D gene ambiguous. The germline CDR1 and CDR2 sequences are SGHKS and YYEKEE (reference sequence). V was trimmed by 0 bases and J by 1 base, leaving 12 bases between them. The CDR3 runs to 16 residues. The CDR3 sequence is CASSLGRAWGTDTQYF. The DNA of the CDR3 is TGTGCCAGCAGCTTGGGTAGGGCGTGGGGCACAGATACGCAGTATTTT.

This clone was observed a few times. The chain is built from TRBV30 and TRBJ1-2; tentatively, D is TRBD1 (5 bases). V lost 8 bases and J 2 bases, leaving 15 bases between the germline ends. The CDR3 length is 13 residues. Germline V CDR1 and CDR2: GTSNPN, SVGIG (reference sequence). CDR3 amino acids: CAGMDIRNYGYTF. The CDR3 nucleotides are TGTGCCGGAATGGACATCCGAAACTATGGCTACACCTTC.

The chain recombines TRBV5-5 with TRBJ1-5; D perhaps matches TRBD1 (5 bases). Germline V lookup: CDR1 SGHKS, CDR2 YYEKEE (reference sequence). V dropped 1 base and J dropped 3 bases, with 8 bases sitting between them. CDR3 length: 14 residues. This CDR3 is CASSLQGPNQPQHF. CDR3 DNA: TGTGCCAGCAGCTTGCAGGGACCCAATCAGCCCCAGCATTTT.

The table lists this clone with a few counts. The CDR3 reads CSAGQAVAEAFF. CDR3 nucleotide sequence: TGCAGCGCCGGACAGGCCGTCGCTGAAGCTTTCTTT. The chain has TRBV29-1 and TRBJ1-1, with TRBD1 matching over 7 bases. Looked up from germline, CDR1 is SQVTM and CDR2 is ANQGSEA. The CDR3 is 12 residues long. V was pared by 7 bases and J by 6 bases, with 8 bases of the junction left unmatched. The variable domain in full, with the rest retrieved from reference TRBV29-1 and TRBJ1-1, is SAVISQKPSRDICQRGTSLTIQCQVDSQVTMMFWYRQQPGQSLTLIATANQGSEATYESGFVIDKFPISRPNLTFSTLTVSNMSPEDSSIYLCSAGQAVAEAFFGQGTRLTVV.

V is TRBV5-1 and J is TRBJ1-5; D is perhaps TRBD1 (5 bases). The CDR3 has 15 residues. Trimming stripped 1 base from V and 3 bases from J, with 11 bases between. Germline assignment: CDR1 SGHRS and CDR2 YFSETQ. CDR3 DNA: TGCGCCAGCAGCTTGACCGGACAAAACAATCAGCCCCAGCATTTT. Its translation: CASSLTGQNNQPQHF.

The chain joins TRBV13 to TRBJ2-5, with 7 bases matching TRBD2. The V gene's germline CDR1 is PRHDT and CDR2 FYEKMQ (reference sequence). CDR3 length: 18 residues. V lost 4 bases and J lost 1; bases outside the gene matches: 15. The CDR3 DNA follows: TGTGCCAGCAGCTCCCCGGGATTAGCGGGTAACCCCCAAGAGACCCAGTACTTC. It is translated as CASSSPGLAGNPQETQYF.

Notes on this clone: Within the sample, other DNA sequences also encode this same CDR3. The rearrangement links TRBV6-1 to TRBJ2-7; D unclear. Germline assignment: CDR1 MNHNS and CDR2 SASEGT. The germline V and J ends were trimmed by 0 bases and 3 bases, with 6 bases remaining between them. The CDR3 consists of 13 residues. CDR3 in amino acids: CASSEATHYEQYF. CDR3 DNA sequence: TGTGCCAGCAGTGAAGCGACGCACTACGAGCAGTACTTC.

Details on this clone: A far larger clone is just one base off, so this is likely a read error. The rearrangement joins TRBV5-6 to TRBJ2-2; no firm D call. Per the germline V gene, CDR1 is SGHDT and CDR2 is YYEEEE. V was clipped by 1 base and J by 7 bases, with 2 bases between them. This CDR3 is built from 11 residues. The chain's CDR3 is CASSLYGELFF. The CDR3, as DNA: TGTGCCAGCAGCTTGTACGGGGAGCTGTTTTTT.

This sequence joins TRBV6-5 and TRBJ2-7; D gene unclear. This CDR3 region has 13 residues. V lost 4 bases to trimming and J lost 6 bases, with 13 bases between them. Germline CDR1 reads MNHEY; CDR2 reads SVGAGI. This chain's CDR3 is CASSSLVVFEQYF. DNA of the CDR3: TGTGCCAGCAGTTCCCTAGTTGTCTTCGAGCAGTACTTC.

The chain employs TRBV28 and TRBJ2-1, with TRBD2 as a possible D gene (6 bases). The CDR3 runs to 16 residues. Germline values: CDR1 MDHEN, CDR2 SYDVKM. V was pared by 1 base and J by 7 bases, with 17 bases between. The CDR3 is CASSLLVGGTPNEQFF. For the CDR3, the DNA is TGTGCCAGCAGTTTATTAGTTGGCGGGACGCCGAATGAGCAGTTCTTC.

The chain has TRBV7-3 and TRBJ2-1; 14 bases line up with TRBD2. Losses at the gene ends were 5 bases for V and 3 bases for J; bases not matched to a gene: 6. This CDR3 comprises 17 residues. Germline V gene data show CDR1 as SGHTA and CDR2 as FQGTGA. The CDR3 protein is CASSLGLAGGSYNEQFF. In DNA, the CDR3 is TGTGCCAGCAGCCTCGGACTAGCGGGAGGAAGCTACAATGAGCAGTTCTTC.

This clone turned up a few times. The chain employs TRBV18 and TRBJ2-1, with D unclear. V was cut by 3 bases and J by 9 bases, with 12 bases left in between. The CDR3 consists of 13 residues. Germline CDR1 reads KGHSH; CDR2 reads LQKENI. CDR3 residues: CASSPYDKGEQFF. The CDR3 bases are TGTGCCAGCTCACCGTACGACAAGGGTGAGCAGTTCTTC.

J is TRBJ1-1 and V is TRBV7-9; TRBD1 might be the D (5 bases). This CDR3 contains 13 residues. From germline, CDR1 is SEHNR and CDR2 FQNEAQ (reference sequence). V was trimmed by 5 bases and J by 0 bases, leaving 7 bases between them. CDR3 sequence (DNA): TGTGCCAGCAGCCGACAGTTGAACACTGAAGCTTTCTTT. Translating it yields CASSRQLNTEAFF.

V usage is TRBV2 and J usage is TRBJ2-3; D is ambiguous. Germline CDR1 and CDR2: SNHLY and FYNNEI. Trimming pared 5 bases from V and 3 bases from J, leaving 9 bases between. CDR3 length: 13 amino acids. The CDR3 sequence: CASSSKVTDTQYF. Here the CDR3 DNA reads TGTGCCAGCAGTTCAAAGGTAACAGATACGCAGTATTTT.

The CDR3, as DNA: TGTGCCAGCAGTTTTCAAGGACTAGCGGGCTACTCCTACAATGAGCAGTTCTTC. This sequence encodes CASSFQGLAGYSYNEQFF. The chain combines TRBV27 with TRBJ2-1; 11 bases match TRBD2. This CDR3 is 18 amino acids long. Germline V gives CDR1 MNHEY, CDR2 SMNVEV (reference sequence). V lost 3 bases, J lost 0 bases, and 7 bases stayed unmatched.

This clone was recorded at least ten times. Other nucleotide sequences from this sample produce the same CDR3. The CDR3 region has the DNA TGTGCCAGCAGTGAACGGCCTAACTATGGCTACACCTTC. Translation gives CASSERPNYGYTF. V and J are TRBV6-1 and TRBJ1-2; no reliable D call. The germline V and J ends were trimmed by 2 bases and 0 bases, with 4 bases remaining between them. CDR1 and CDR2 (germline): MNHNS, SASEGT. The length of the CDR3 is 13 residues.

V is TRBV5-6 and J is TRBJ2-3; a weak D match, TRBD1 (6 bases). The CDR3 has 16 amino acids. V was clipped by 4 bases and J by 0 bases, with 15 bases between them. The germline V gene has CDR1 SGHDT and CDR2 YYEEEE. The CDR3 region is CASSEWTDLSTDTQYF. CDR3 in DNA: TGTGCCAGCAGCGAATGGACAGACCTAAGCACAGATACGCAGTATTTT.

V is TRBV7-2 and J is TRBJ2-3, with 9 bases that match TRBD2. Germline values: CDR1 SGHTA, CDR2 FQGNSA. This CDR3 spans 16 amino acids. The V segment lost 5 bases and the J segment 2 bases; nucleotides outside the gene matches: 8. CDR3 bases: TGTGCCAGCAGCCCCCAGGCTAGCGGGACCACAGATACGCAGTATTTT. This sequence encodes CASSPQASGTTDTQYF.

The rearrangement links TRBV7-9 to TRBJ1-1, with a tentative D call TRBD1 (5 bases). This CDR3 comprises 15 residues. Germline lookup yields CDR1 SEHNR and CDR2 FQNEAQ (reference sequence). With 1 base removed from V and 3 bases from J, the gap between germline ends came to 12 bases. CDR3 coding DNA: TGTGCCAGCAGCTTAGGTGGGGGAGGGGACACTGAAGCTTTCTTT. It encodes CASSLGGGGDTEAFF.

This clone has just one count. This chain links TRBV9 with TRBJ2-7, with TRBD1 matching over 10 bases. V gave up 6 bases and J gave up 5 bases; unmatched junction bases: 8. The germline CDR1 and CDR2 sequences are SGDLS and YYNGEE. The CDR3 consists of 14 residues. This CDR3 is CASTARDRGDEQYF. The CDR3 nucleotides are TGTGCCAGCACCGCCCGGGACAGGGGAGACGAGCAGTACTTC.

This clone appeared a few times. V usage is TRBV29-1 and J usage is TRBJ1-2; 9 bases agree with TRBD1. This CDR3 is built from 13 residues. The V gene's germline CDR1 is SQVTM and CDR2 ANQGSEA. The junction had 5 bases not matched to a gene; V was cut back by 5 bases and J by 4 bases. CDR3 protein: CSVRQGVPYGYTF. The DNA of the CDR3 is TGCAGCGTTCGACAGGGGGTTCCCTATGGCTACACCTTC.

V gene TRBV28 combines with J gene TRBJ1-1; D call uncertain. The CDR3 runs 11 residues. The V gene's germline CDR1 is MDHEN and CDR2 SYDVKM. V lost 7 bases and J lost 2, with 5 bases in between. The CDR3 reads CASNGNTEAFF. CDR3 coding DNA: TGTGCCAGCAACGGTAACACTGAAGCTTTCTTT. Combining the CDR3 with reference TRBV28 and TRBJ1-1 gives the whole variable domain DVKVTQSSRYLVKRTGEKVFLECVQDMDHENMFWYRQDPGLGLRLIYFSYDVKMKEKGDIPEGYSVSREKKERFSLILESASTNQTSMYLCASNGNTEAFFGQGTRLTVV.

This chain connects TRBV6-1 to TRBJ1-1; 8 bases are a match to TRBD1. Germline V CDR1 and CDR2: MNHNS, SASEGT. V lost 4 bases, J lost 1 base, and 8 bases stayed unmatched. The CDR3 is 16 residues long. For the CDR3, the DNA is TGTGCCAGCAGTGCCCGCAGGGGGCGTGGGAACACTGAAGCTTTCTTT. This gives the protein CASSARRGRGNTEAFF.